This TCR beta chain came from a study of blood T cells in healthy people across ages. Using a J-beta primer mix together with a sample-barcoded 5' primer, a second PCR was run for about 7 to 12 cycles. Each CDR3 protein gets one entry after TCRdb re-called the 5' RACE reads with MiXCR. Of 1,500,000 or so distinct CDR3 sequences in the sample, approximately 39% are singletons; the top ten hold more than 4%. The CDR3 is 14 amino acids. Germline-derived CDR1 and CDR2 are PRHDT and FYEKMQ (reference sequence). Between the trimmed V and J ends, which lost 5 bases and 5 bases, there was a span of 14 bases. Every sample gave at least 5 micrograms of total RNA when it was extracted.

The chain couples TRBV13 to TRBJ2-3; a weak D match, TRBD2 (5 bases). The sample comprised blood. The source of this sequence is a young woman in good health. DNA for the CDR3: TGTGCCAGCAGCCCAGGACTTAGGGTAGATACGCAGTATTTT. Its protein product is CASSPGLRVDTQYF.